This T cell receptor (beta chain) was documented in a study of T-cell memory formation after mild COVID-19. Study-wide results and caveats: Contracting CD4+ clones were located mainly in CM and EM, and CD8+ clones in EMRA. CD4/CD8 balance held among clones contracting day 15 to 85, and later expanders leaned CD4+. SARS-CoV-2 specificity was not confirmed for second-wave clones peaking on day 37.

Germline V lookup: CDR1 SQVTM, CDR2 ANQGSEA. The CDR3 sequence is 14 residues long. With 6 bases clipped from V and 4 bases from J, the junction kept 11 bases outside the gene matches. 5'RACE with constant-segment primers yielded barcoded, UMI-tagged TCR alpha and TCR beta cDNA libraries. TCRdb ran MiXCR on the 5' RACE reads and lists one entry per CDR3 protein. The data hold roughly 400,000 distinct CDR3 sequences, with 18% observed a single time. This clonotype has more than one count but fewer than ten. Its antigen is unidentified. The receptor's source is a man in his late teens or twenties who had mild COVID-19 (a few samples of this study predate the infection). Cell type and time point are not known. Input material: PBMCs or a T cell subset sorted from them (not recorded which). The genes are TRBV29-1 and TRBJ1-1; TRBD1 aligns across 7 bases. CDR3 protein: CSVPEGAHFTEAFF. CDR3 in DNA: TGCAGCGTACCCGAGGGGGCCCACTTCACTGAAGCTTTCTTT.